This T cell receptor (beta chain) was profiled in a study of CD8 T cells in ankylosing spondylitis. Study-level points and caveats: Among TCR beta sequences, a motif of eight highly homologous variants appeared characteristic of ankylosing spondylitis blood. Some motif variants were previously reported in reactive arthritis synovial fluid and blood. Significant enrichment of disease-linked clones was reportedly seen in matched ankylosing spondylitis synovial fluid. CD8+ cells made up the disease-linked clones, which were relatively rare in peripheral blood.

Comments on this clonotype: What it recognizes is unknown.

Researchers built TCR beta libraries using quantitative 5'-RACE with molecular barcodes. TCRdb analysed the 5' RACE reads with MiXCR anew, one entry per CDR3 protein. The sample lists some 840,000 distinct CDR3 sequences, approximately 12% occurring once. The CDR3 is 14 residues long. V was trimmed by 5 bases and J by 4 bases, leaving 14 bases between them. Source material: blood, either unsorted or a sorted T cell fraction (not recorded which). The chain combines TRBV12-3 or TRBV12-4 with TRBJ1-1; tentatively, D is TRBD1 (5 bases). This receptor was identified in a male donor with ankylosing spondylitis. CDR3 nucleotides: TGTGCCAGCAGTACCCGATCGGGGGTCACTGAAGCTTTCTTT. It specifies CASSTRSGVTEAFF.